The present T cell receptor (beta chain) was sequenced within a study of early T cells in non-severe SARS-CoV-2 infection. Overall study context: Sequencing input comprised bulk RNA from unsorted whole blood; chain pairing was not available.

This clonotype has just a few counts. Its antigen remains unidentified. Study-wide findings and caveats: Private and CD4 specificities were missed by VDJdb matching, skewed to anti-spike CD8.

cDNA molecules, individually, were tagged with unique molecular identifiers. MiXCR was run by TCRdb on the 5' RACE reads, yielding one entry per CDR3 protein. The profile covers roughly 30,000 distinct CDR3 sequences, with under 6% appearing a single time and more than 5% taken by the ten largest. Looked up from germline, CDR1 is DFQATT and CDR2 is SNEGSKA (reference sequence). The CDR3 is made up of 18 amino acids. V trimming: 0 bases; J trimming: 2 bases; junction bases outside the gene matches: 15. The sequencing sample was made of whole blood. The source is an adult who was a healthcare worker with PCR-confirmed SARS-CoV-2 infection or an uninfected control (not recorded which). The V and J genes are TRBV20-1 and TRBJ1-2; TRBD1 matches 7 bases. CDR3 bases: TGCAGTGCTAGAGATCTAGAGGGGGCCTACAACCTCAACTATGGCTACACCTTC. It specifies CSARDLEGAYNLNYGYTF.